The T cell receptor (beta chain) described here comes from a study of molecular identifiers for immune sequencing clone quantification. Study outcomes and limitations: Researchers reportedly could pick up spiked Jurkat TCR RNA from one cell mixed into one million naive cells. Clones above 20 RNA copies held over 97% of effector molecules, under 1% in naive cells.

TCRdb re-analysed the PCR reads in MiXCR, keeping a single row per CDR3 protein. The data contain nearly 20,000 distinct CDR3 sequences, about 20% of them singletons. Naive CD8 T cells underwent sorting with the CD8+CD4-CCR7+CD45RA+ definition. The sample holds many counts of this clonotype. The antigen remains undetermined. This CDR3 is built from 14 residues. V gave up 4 bases and J gave up 3 bases, with 12 bases separating them. Germline CDR1 is DFQATT and CDR2 is SNEGSKA (reference sequence). This TCR was recovered from a human donor in good health. Some libraries in this study had Jurkat cell RNA spiked in. The J gene is TRBJ2-2, the V gene TRBV20-1; D is unclear. The sequenced sample was naive CD8+ T cells from blood, with Jurkat cell RNA spiked in. Specified subset: FACS-sorted CD8+CD4-CCR7+CD45RA+ naive T cells. CDR3 sequence reads: CSANSPPDTGELFF. The CDR3 coding sequence is TGCAGTGCTAACAGCCCCCCGGACACCGGGGAGCTGTTTTTT.